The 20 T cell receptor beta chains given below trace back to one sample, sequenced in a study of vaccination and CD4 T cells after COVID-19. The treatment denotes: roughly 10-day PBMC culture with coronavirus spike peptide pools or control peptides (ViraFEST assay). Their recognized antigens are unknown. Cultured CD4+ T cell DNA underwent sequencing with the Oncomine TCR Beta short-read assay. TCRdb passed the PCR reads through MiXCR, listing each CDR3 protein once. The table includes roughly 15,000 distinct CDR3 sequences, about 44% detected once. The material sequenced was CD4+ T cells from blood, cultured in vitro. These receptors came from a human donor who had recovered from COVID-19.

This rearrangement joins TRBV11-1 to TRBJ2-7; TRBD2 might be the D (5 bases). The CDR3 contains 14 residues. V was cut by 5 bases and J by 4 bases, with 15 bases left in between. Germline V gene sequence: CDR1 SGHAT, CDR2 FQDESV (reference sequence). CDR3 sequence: CASSPTRTLYEQYF. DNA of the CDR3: TGTGCCAGCAGCCCTACTAGGACTCTTTACGAGCAGTACTTC.

CDR3 in amino acids: CASSSPSLTGKLTYEQYF. CDR3 DNA: TGTGCCAGCAGCTCACCATCCCTCACAGGGAAACTCACCTACGAGCAGTACTTC. The V gene is TRBV11-2, the J gene TRBJ2-7; a weak D match, TRBD1 (6 bases). Germline CDR1 is SGHAT and CDR2 is FQNNGV. The CDR3 is made up of 18 amino acids. V gave up 4 bases and J gave up 2 bases, with 24 bases separating them.

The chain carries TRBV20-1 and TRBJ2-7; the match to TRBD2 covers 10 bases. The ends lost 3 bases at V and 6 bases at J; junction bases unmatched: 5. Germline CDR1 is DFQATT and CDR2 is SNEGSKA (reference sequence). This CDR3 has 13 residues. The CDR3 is CSASLGLASEQYF. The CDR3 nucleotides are TGCAGTGCTAGTTTGGGACTAGCGAGCGAGCAGTACTTC.

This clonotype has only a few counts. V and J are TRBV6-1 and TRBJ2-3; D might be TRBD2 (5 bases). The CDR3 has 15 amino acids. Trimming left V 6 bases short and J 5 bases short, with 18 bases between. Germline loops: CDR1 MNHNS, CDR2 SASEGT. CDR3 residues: CASSYLWGAEDTQYF. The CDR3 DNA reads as TGTGCCAGCAGCTATTTATGGGGAGCTGAAGATACGCAGTATTTT.

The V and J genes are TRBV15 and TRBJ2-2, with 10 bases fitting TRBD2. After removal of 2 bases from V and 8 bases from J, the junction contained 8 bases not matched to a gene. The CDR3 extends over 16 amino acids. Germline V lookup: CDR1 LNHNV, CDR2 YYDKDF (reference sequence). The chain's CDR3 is CATSRPDSGRRGELFF. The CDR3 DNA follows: TGTGCCACCAGCAGACCCGATAGCGGGAGGAGAGGGGAGCTGTTTTTT.

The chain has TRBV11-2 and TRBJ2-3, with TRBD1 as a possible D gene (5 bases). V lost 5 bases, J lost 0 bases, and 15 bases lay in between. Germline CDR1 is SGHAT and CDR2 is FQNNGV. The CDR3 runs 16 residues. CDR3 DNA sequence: TGTGCCAGCAGCCCGCGTCTGACAGCTAGCACAGATACGCAGTATTTT. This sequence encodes CASSPRLTASTDTQYF.

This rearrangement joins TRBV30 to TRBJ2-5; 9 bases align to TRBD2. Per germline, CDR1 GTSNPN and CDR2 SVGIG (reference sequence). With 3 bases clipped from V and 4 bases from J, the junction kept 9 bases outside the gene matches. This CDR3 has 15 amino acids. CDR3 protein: CAWRKGLAGIETQYF. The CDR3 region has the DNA TGTGCCTGGAGAAAGGGTCTAGCGGGAATAGAGACCCAGTACTTC. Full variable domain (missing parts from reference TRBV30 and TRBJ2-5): SQTIHQWPATLVQPVGSPLSLECTVEGTSNPNLYWYRQAAGRGLQLLFYSVGIGQISSEVPQNLSASRPQDRQFILSSKKLLLSDSGFYLCAWRKGLAGIETQYFGPGTRLLVL.

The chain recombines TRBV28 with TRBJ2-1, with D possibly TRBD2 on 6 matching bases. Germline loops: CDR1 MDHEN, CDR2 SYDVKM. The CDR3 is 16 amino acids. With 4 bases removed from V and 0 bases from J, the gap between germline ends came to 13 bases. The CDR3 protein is CASSSGWRGSYNEQFF. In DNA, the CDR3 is TGTGCCAGCAGTTCTGGATGGCGGGGCTCCTACAATGAGCAGTTCTTC.

The CDR3 DNA follows: TGTGCCACCAGTGACACCCTACGGGGCTTGAGCTCCTACAATGAGCAGTTCTTC. Its translation is CATSDTLRGLSSYNEQFF. The chain combines TRBV24-1 with TRBJ2-1; D possibly uses TRBD1 or TRBD2 (5 bases each). With 4 bases removed from V and 0 bases from J, the gap between germline ends came to 18 bases. Germline V CDR1 and CDR2: KGHDR, SFDVKD. This CDR3 has 18 amino acids.

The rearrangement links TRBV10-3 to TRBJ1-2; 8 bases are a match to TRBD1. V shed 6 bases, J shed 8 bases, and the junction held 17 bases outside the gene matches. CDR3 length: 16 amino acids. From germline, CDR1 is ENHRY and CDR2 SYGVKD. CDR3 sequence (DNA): TGTGCCATCAGACCAATAGGGCAGGGGGCCCTGGGAGGCTACACCTTC. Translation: CAIRPIGQGALGGYTF.

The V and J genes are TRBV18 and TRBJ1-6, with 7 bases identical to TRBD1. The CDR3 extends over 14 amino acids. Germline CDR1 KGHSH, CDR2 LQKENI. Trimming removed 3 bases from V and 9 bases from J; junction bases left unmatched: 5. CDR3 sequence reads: CASSPDRVGSPLHF. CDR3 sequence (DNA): TGTGCCAGCTCACCCGACAGGGTGGGTTCACCCCTCCACTTT.

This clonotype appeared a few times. CDR3 amino acids: CSAREHRNTEAFF. In DNA form, the CDR3 reads TGCAGTGCTAGAGAACACCGCAACACTGAAGCTTTCTTT. The gene calls are TRBV20-1 and TRBJ1-1; no reliable D call. Trimming removed 0 bases from V and 2 bases from J, with 7 bases in between. In germline, CDR1 is DFQATT, CDR2 SNEGSKA (reference sequence). CDR3 size: 13 residues.

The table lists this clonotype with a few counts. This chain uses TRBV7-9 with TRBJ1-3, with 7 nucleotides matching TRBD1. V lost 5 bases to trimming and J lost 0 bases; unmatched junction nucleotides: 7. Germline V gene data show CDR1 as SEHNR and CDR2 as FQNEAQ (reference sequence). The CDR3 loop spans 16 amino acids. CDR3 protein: CASSPRGGSSGNTIYF. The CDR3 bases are TGTGCCAGCAGCCCCAGGGGGGGCTCCTCTGGAAACACCATATATTTT.

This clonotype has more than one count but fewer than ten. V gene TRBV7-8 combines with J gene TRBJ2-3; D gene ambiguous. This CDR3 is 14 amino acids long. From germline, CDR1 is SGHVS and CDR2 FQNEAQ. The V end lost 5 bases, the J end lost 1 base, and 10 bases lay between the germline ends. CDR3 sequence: CASSPAPGTDTQYF. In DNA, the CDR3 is TGTGCCAGCAGCCCAGCCCCCGGCACAGATACGCAGTATTTT.

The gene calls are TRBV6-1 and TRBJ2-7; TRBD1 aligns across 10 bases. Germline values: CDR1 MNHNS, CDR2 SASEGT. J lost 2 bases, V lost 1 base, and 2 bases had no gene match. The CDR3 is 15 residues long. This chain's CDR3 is CASSEEGTGAYEQYF. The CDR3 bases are TGTGCCAGCAGTGAAGAGGGGACAGGGGCCTACGAGCAGTACTTC.

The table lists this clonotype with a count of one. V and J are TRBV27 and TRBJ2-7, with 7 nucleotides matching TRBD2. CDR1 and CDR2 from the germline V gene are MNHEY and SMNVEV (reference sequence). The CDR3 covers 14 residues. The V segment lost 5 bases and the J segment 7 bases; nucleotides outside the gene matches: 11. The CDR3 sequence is CASSPRGGAQEQYF. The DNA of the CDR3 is TGTGCCAGCAGTCCCCGGGGAGGGGCTCAAGAGCAGTACTTC.

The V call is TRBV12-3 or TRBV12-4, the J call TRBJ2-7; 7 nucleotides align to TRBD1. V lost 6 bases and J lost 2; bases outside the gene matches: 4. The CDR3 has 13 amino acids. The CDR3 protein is CASRGTVTYEQYF. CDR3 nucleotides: TGTGCCAGCAGGGGGACAGTTACCTACGAGCAGTACTTC.

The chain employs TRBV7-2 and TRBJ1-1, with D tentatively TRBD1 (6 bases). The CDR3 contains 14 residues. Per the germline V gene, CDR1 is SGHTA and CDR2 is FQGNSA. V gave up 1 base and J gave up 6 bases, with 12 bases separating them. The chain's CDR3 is CASSLDRVGAEAFF. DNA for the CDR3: TGTGCCAGCAGCTTAGACAGGGTAGGCGCTGAAGCTTTCTTT.

The CDR3 nucleotides are TGCAGTGCTAGGCCTAACGGGGGGGTACAAGAGACCCAGTACTTC. It encodes CSARPNGGVQETQYF. The V and J genes are TRBV20-1 and TRBJ2-5, with 8 bases identical to TRBD2. Germline V lookup: CDR1 DFQATT, CDR2 SNEGSKA (reference sequence). With 3 bases clipped from V and 2 bases from J, the junction kept 8 bases outside the gene matches. The CDR3 contains 15 residues.

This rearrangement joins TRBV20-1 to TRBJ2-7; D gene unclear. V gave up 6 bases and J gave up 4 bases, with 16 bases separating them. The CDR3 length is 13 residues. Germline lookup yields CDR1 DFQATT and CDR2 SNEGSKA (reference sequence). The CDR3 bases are TGCAGTGCCCCGGCGGATAAAGTTTACGAGCAGTACTTC. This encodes CSAPADKVYEQYF.